This T cell receptor beta chain derives from a study of cytomegalovirus exposure and HLA in healthy donors. Study summary: Unique TCRs numbering some 93 million, obtained from HLA-typed donors, made up an early data release.

This PCR relied on a set of 60 Vbeta primers and 13 Jbeta primers. Produced via immunoSEQ multiplex PCR; TCRdb's table is partial and in-frame only. The sample has about 110,000 clones; 55% to 65% are singletons. This clone appeared a few times. The antigen remains undetermined. The V gene's germline CDR1 is LNHDA and CDR2 SQIVND (reference sequence). The germline V and J ends were trimmed by 5 bases and 2 bases, with 16 bases remaining between them. The CDR3 is 16 residues long. Broader study findings: Common viral pathogens were later found to be apparently linked to several of the most significant clusters. Across donors, most TCRs were seen rarely, yet some public ones were widespread.

The sample consisted of PBMCs. V usage is TRBV19 and J usage is TRBJ1-5; maybe TRBD1 (6 bases). This receptor was obtained from a woman younger than 45 in good health and CMV-seronegative. The CDR3 here is CASSPRTERGNQPQHF. The CDR3 DNA is TGTGCCAGTAGTCCTCGGACAGAGAGGGGCAATCAGCCCCAGCATTTT.